The 19 T cell receptor beta chains listed next were all sequenced from one sample in a study of blood T cell repertoires in COVID-19. Assay: immunoSEQ multiplex PCR; the TCRdb copy retains only in-frame clones and omits some. The data contain some 180,000 clones, over 75% of them singletons. Sample: peripheral blood. The receptors shown here come from a man aged 50 to 59 who had recovered from COVID-19.

The chain carries TRBV3-1 (or the pseudogene TRBV3-2) and TRBJ2-7, with TRBD1 matching 7 bases. The CDR3 has 13 residues. In germline, CDR1 is LGHDT, CDR2 YNNKEL (reference sequence). V was clipped by 6 bases and J by 5 bases; unmatched bases: 7. CDR3 bases: TGTGCCAGCAGAACGGGACAGAACCACGAGCAGTACTTC. Translating it yields CASRTGQNHEQYF.

The J gene is TRBJ2-7, the V gene TRBV5-4; possibly TRBD1 for D (6 bases). Germline CDR1 is SGHNT and CDR2 is YYREEE (reference sequence). The CDR3 runs to 14 residues. With 4 bases removed from V and 7 bases from J, the gap between germline ends came to 18 bases. Here the CDR3 DNA reads TGTGCCAGCAGCGCAGGGGTCTTTGTGGGTGAGCAGTACTTC. Its protein is CASSAGVFVGEQYF.

The chain carries TRBV10-3 and TRBJ2-3; no clear D gene. Germline-derived CDR1 and CDR2 are ENHRY and SYGVKD. Trimming shortened V by 3 bases and J by 4 bases, and 8 bases separated the two germline ends. The CDR3 is made up of 13 amino acids. The CDR3 region has the DNA TGTGCCATCAGTGACTCCCAGTCAGATACGCAGTATTTT. Translation: CAISDSQSDTQYF.

For the CDR3, the DNA is TGCAGCGTTGGGGAGGGTCGGGATGGCTACACCTTC. This translates into CSVGEGRDGYTF. The chain carries TRBV29-1 and TRBJ1-2; D gene unclear. The CDR3 runs 12 residues. In germline, CDR1 is SQVTM, CDR2 ANQGSEA. V was clipped by 4 bases and J by 6 bases, with 12 bases between them.

The DNA for the CDR3 is TGTGCCAGCAGCTTGGGTAGGACTAGAGGTTATGATACGCAGTATTTT. Amino acids: CASSLGRTRGYDTQYF. The V and J genes are TRBV5-4 and TRBJ2-3; 7 bases are shared with TRBD2. There are 16 residues in the CDR3. The ends lost 0 bases at V and 6 bases at J; junction bases unmatched: 10. Germline V gene lookup returns CDR1 SGHNT and CDR2 YYREEE (reference sequence).

The chain recombines TRBV18 with TRBJ1-4; D is possibly TRBD1 (5 bases). Between the trimmed V and J ends, which lost 6 bases and 6 bases, there was a span of 11 bases. This CDR3 comprises 13 residues. CDR1 is KGHSH and CDR2 is LQKENI in the germline V gene. The CDR3 loop is CASSPDSYEKLFF. The CDR3 nucleotides read TGTGCCAGCTCTCCAGACAGTTATGAAAAACTGTTTTTT. The full variable domain, its missing parts supplied by reference TRBV18 and TRBJ1-4, is NAGVMQNPRHLVRRRGQEARLRCSPMKGHSHVYWYRQLPEEGLKFMVYLQKENIIDESGMPKERFSAEFPKEGPSILRIQQVVRGDSAAYFCASSPDSYEKLFFGSGTQLSVL.

The CDR3 bases are TGTGCCAGTAGTGGGACAGGCTATAATTCACCCCTCCACTTT. This translates into CASSGTGYNSPLHF. The V gene is TRBV19, the J gene TRBJ1-6, with 8 bases matching TRBD1. The CDR3 is 14 amino acids. The trim removed 5 bases at V and 3 bases at J, leaving 0 bases unmatched. Germline V gives CDR1 LNHDA, CDR2 SQIVND (reference sequence).

This clone was detected ten times or more. The rearrangement links TRBV11-2 to TRBJ1-1, with D possibly TRBD1 on 5 matching bases. Germline CDR1 is SGHAT and CDR2 is FQNNGV. Trimming cost V 0 bases and J 2 bases, with 16 bases left between them. The CDR3 is 17 residues long. The CDR3 is CASSLEWAGGDNTEAFF. The CDR3 region has the DNA TGTGCCAGCAGCTTAGAATGGGCCGGGGGGGATAACACTGAAGCTTTCTTT.

J is TRBJ2-6 and V is TRBV23-1; possibly TRBD2 for D (5 bases). TRBV23-1 is assigned to the ORF class and has an uncertain function. The CDR3 is made up of 14 amino acids. V was cut by 10 bases and J by 1 base, with 11 bases left in between. The CDR3: CAKEVRSGANVLTF. As DNA, the CDR3 is TGCGCCAAGGAGGTAAGGTCTGGGGCCAACGTCCTGACTTTC.

This clone was recorded at least ten times. The chain employs TRBV5-4 and TRBJ2-7, with D tentatively TRBD2 (5 bases). The CDR3 is 14 amino acids. Trimming pared 0 bases from V and 6 bases from J, leaving 13 bases between. Germline V gene lookup returns CDR1 SGHNT and CDR2 YYREEE (reference sequence). The CDR3 here is CASSLELAPGEQYF. DNA for the CDR3: TGTGCCAGCAGCTTGGAGCTAGCCCCCGGCGAGCAGTACTTC.

The chain joins TRBV7-3 to TRBJ2-3, with a weak D call TRBD1 (6 bases). Trimming left V 5 bases short and J 0 bases short, with 9 bases between. Germline-derived CDR1 and CDR2 are SGHTA and FQGTGA. CDR3 length: 14 residues. The CDR3 sequence is CASSQGPSTDTQYF. In DNA, the CDR3 is TGTGCCAGCAGCCAGGGGCCCAGCACAGATACGCAGTATTTT.

V and J are TRBV14 and TRBJ2-5; the match to TRBD2 covers 7 bases. The CDR3 consists of 13 residues. After removal of 2 bases from V and 5 bases from J, the junction contained 2 bases not matched to a gene. Germline CDR1 reads SGHDN; CDR2 reads FVKESK. Here the CDR3 DNA reads TGTGCCAGCAGCCAAAACGGGGGGGAGACCCAGTACTTC. It is translated as CASSQNGGETQYF. Looking up the rest from reference TRBV14 and TRBJ2-5 gives the full variable domain: EAGVTQFPSHSVIEKGQTVTLRCDPISGHDNLYWYRRVMGKEIKFLLHFVKESKQDESGMPNNRFLAERTGGTYSTLKVQPAELEDSGVYFCASSQNGGETQYFGPGTRLLVL.

The V gene is TRBV7-7, the J gene TRBJ2-2; TRBD1 matches 10 bases. Germline V gives CDR1 SSHAT, CDR2 FNYEAQ (reference sequence). This CDR3 contains 14 residues. After removal of 4 bases from V and 5 bases from J, the junction contained 1 base not matched to a gene. The CDR3 is CASSWGQGTGELFF. The CDR3, as DNA: TGTGCCAGCAGCTGGGGACAGGGGACCGGGGAGCTGTTTTTT.

The V call is TRBV7-9, the J call TRBJ2-5; TRBD2 matches at 7 bases. Germline CDR1 is SEHNR and CDR2 is FQNEAQ (reference sequence). The CDR3 has 13 amino acids. V shed 5 bases and J 3 bases; nucleotides not matched to a gene: 3. The CDR3 region has the DNA TGTGCCAGCAGCAACGCGGGGGAAGAGACCCAGTACTTC. Amino acids: CASSNAGEETQYF.

The chain is built from TRBV7-2 and TRBJ2-5; D might be TRBD1 (6 bases). Germline CDR1 reads SGHTA; CDR2 reads FQGNSA. Trimming left V 1 base short and J 1 base short, with 7 bases between. This CDR3 spans 14 amino acids. The CDR3 reads CASSLEQGQETQYF. CDR3 coding DNA: TGTGCCAGCAGCTTAGAACAGGGCCAAGAGACCCAGTACTTC.

J is TRBJ1-5 and V is TRBV7-9, with D unresolved. V lost 1 base and J 6 bases, leaving 10 bases between the germline ends. Germline V lookup: CDR1 SEHNR, CDR2 FQNEAQ (reference sequence). The CDR3 totals 14 residues. The DNA for the CDR3 is TGTGCCAGCAGCTTAGGTGGAGCGTCTCAGCCCCAGCATTTT. It translates to CASSLGGASQPQHF. Together with reference TRBV7-9 and TRBJ1-5, the CDR3 gives the full variable domain: DTGVSQNPRHKITKRGQNVTFRCDPISEHNRLYWYRQTLGQGPEFLTYFQNEAQLEKSRLLSDRFSAERPKGSFSTLEIQRTEQGDSAMYLCASSLGGASQPQHFGDGTRLSIL.

V and J are TRBV29-1 and TRBJ2-5; 9 bases are a match to TRBD2. Germline V CDR1 and CDR2: SQVTM, ANQGSEA. The J segment lost 2 bases and the V segment lost 4 bases, leaving 5 bases of the junction unmatched. The CDR3 spans 14 residues. The CDR3 DNA reads as TGCAGCGTTGGGTTAGCGGGAGCACAAGAGACCCAGTACTTC. Its protein product is CSVGLAGAQETQYF.

Only a few counts were recorded for this clone. The genes are TRBV19 and TRBJ1-5; 7 bases line up with TRBD1. The CDR3 length is 15 residues. Per germline, CDR1 LNHDA and CDR2 SQIVND (reference sequence). With 4 bases clipped from V and 0 bases from J, the junction kept 3 bases outside the gene matches. CDR3 nucleotide sequence: TGTGCCAGTAGTACCACAGGGGATAGCAATCAGCCCCAGCATTTT. Translated: CASSTTGDSNQPQHF.

This chain joins TRBV19 and TRBJ2-1, with a possible D match to TRBD2 (6 bases). V was pared by 4 bases and J by 6 bases, with 19 bases between. In germline, CDR1 is LNHDA, CDR2 SQIVND (reference sequence). The CDR3 runs to 16 residues. DNA of the CDR3: TGTGCCAGTAGTAAACGTGGCGGAGGGAATTCCAATGAGCAGTTCTTC. This codes for CASSKRGGGNSNEQFF.